The 10 T cell receptor beta chains in this list originate from one sample, sequenced in a study of identifying expanded T cells in peripheral blood. Assay used: immunoSEQ multiplex PCR; TCRdb lists only in-frame clones, some missing. The table shows more than 70,000 clones, with 70% to 90% occurring only once. The sequenced sample consisted of blood. Every receptor here comes from a person aged 18 to 75 in good health.

The chain uses TRBV7-2 and TRBJ1-3; possibly TRBD1 for D (5 bases). CDR3 length: 15 residues. Germline loops: CDR1 SGHTA, CDR2 FQGNSA. V was cut by 4 bases and J by 5 bases, with 15 bases left in between. CDR3 loop: CASSSPRGGRNTIYF. The CDR3 region has the DNA TGTGCCAGCAGCTCACCGCGGGGGGGGAGAAACACCATATATTTT.

The chain links TRBV4-2 to TRBJ1-1; D unresolved. The CDR3 covers 13 residues. Germline V lookup: CDR1 LGHNA, CDR2 YNFKEQ. Trimming cost V 0 bases and J 3 bases, with 5 bases left between them. The CDR3 nucleotides read TGTGCCAGCAGCCAAGACGTGCACACTGAAGCTTTCTTT. It specifies CASSQDVHTEAFF.

The rearrangement joins TRBV25-1 to TRBJ1-2, with D hard to call. The CDR3 is 13 residues long. Trimming removed 3 bases at V and 2 bases at J, with 7 bases between. Per the germline V gene, CDR1 is MGHDK and CDR2 is SYGVNS. CDR3 sequence reads: CASSDPRNYGYTF. The CDR3 DNA sequence: TGTGCCAGCAGTGACCCCCGAAACTATGGCTACACCTTC.

This chain links TRBV13 with TRBJ2-1; D possibly corresponds to TRBD2 (6 bases). The V gene lost 0 bases and the J gene lost 4 bases, with 10 bases spanning the gap. The CDR3 is made up of 15 amino acids. The germline CDR1 and CDR2 sequences are PRHDT and FYEKMQ (reference sequence). The CDR3 region has the DNA TGTGCCAGCAGCTTAGGCCTAGCGTCATACAATGAGCAGTTCTTC. Residues: CASSLGLASYNEQFF.

The chain uses TRBV2 and TRBJ2-7, with 10 bases that match TRBD1. The CDR3 loop spans 15 amino acids. V was clipped by 9 bases and J by 0 bases; unmatched bases: 8. Looked up from germline, CDR1 is SNHLY and CDR2 is FYNNEI. The CDR3 nucleotides read TGTGCCAGGGGGAAGACAGGGGGCCGCTCCTACGAGCAGTACTTC. Its protein is CARGKTGGRSYEQYF.

V is TRBV10-1 and J is TRBJ1-4; D is uncertain. Looked up from germline, CDR1 is WNHNN and CDR2 is SYGVQD (reference sequence). This CDR3 contains 14 residues. The V end was cut by 4 bases, the J end by 5 bases, with 11 bases between. Here the CDR3 DNA reads TGCGCCAGCAGTGCAGGTAGCAGCAATGAAAAACTGTTTTTT. It specifies CASSAGSSNEKLFF.

The V gene is TRBV4-3, the J gene TRBJ1-1; D not certain. CDR1 is LGHNA and CDR2 is YSLEER in the germline V gene. Trimming removed 0 bases from V and 1 base from J, with 9 bases in between. The CDR3 totals 15 residues. This CDR3 reads CASSQEITRNTEAFF. The CDR3 nucleotides are TGCGCCAGCAGCCAAGAAATTACCAGGAACACTGAAGCTTTCTTT.

This clone was counted a few times. This chain uses TRBV6-5 with TRBJ1-6; D unclear. CDR3 length equals 14 residues. V was cut by 1 base and J by 9 bases, with 10 bases left in between. The germline V gene has CDR1 MNHEY and CDR2 SVGAGI. CDR3: CASSYWVGGSPLHF. As DNA, the CDR3 is TGTGCCAGCAGTTACTGGGTGGGCGGTTCACCCCTCCACTTT.

CDR3 nucleotides: TGTGCCAGCAGCCCAGCGGGGGGGAGGAACACCGGGGAGCTGTTTTTT. It codes for CASSPAGGRNTGELFF. The chain carries TRBV5-4 and TRBJ2-2, with 10 bases that match TRBD2. The CDR3 sequence is 16 residues long. Germline CDR1 is SGHNT and CDR2 is YYREEE (reference sequence). Unmatched junction bases numbered 4, after V lost 4 bases and J lost 1 base.

The chain is built from TRBV19 and TRBJ1-1; D is unresolved. The CDR3 contains 20 residues. Germline V gene data show CDR1 as LNHDA and CDR2 as SQIVND (reference sequence). Between the trimmed V and J ends, which lost 2 bases and 4 bases, there was a span of 29 bases. CDR3 residues: CASSIRPASAILTALTEAFF. The CDR3 bases are TGTGCCAGTAGTATACGTCCGGCTTCGGCGATCCTCACAGCCCTCACTGAAGCTTTCTTT.